This T cell receptor (beta chain) was sequenced in a study of PD-L1 blockade in urothelial cancer. Method: immunoSEQ multiplex PCR; TCRdb's copy keeps in-frame clones and lacks some. The sample lists about 36,000 clones, roughly 36% occurring once. The CDR3 sequence is 14 residues long. Trimming left V 2 bases short and J 6 bases short, with 14 bases between. Looked up from germline, CDR1 is SGHNT and CDR2 is YENEEA. Regarding the study as a whole: At the 3-week point, tumor-associated blood clones expanded more in durable-benefit patients.

Locally advanced or metastatic urothelial carcinoma affected the patients. Many counts were recorded for this clone. Its antigen remains unidentified. The clonotype comes from a man aged 55 to 70 with urothelial cancer. V usage is TRBV11-3 and J usage is TRBJ2-7; D uncertain. Here the sequenced sample was tumor tissue, taken before atezolizumab (anti-PD-L1) treatment. This CDR3 reads CASSLSPGSSEQYF. Written as DNA, the CDR3 is TGTGCCAGCAGCTTAAGTCCGGGTTCCAGCGAGCAGTACTTC. The full variable domain, with the rest looked up from reference TRBV11-3 and TRBJ2-7, is EAGVVQSPRYKIIEKKQPVAFWCNPISGHNTLYWYLQNLGQGPELLIRYENEEAVDDSQLPKDRFSAERLKGVDSTLKIQPAELGDSAVYLCASSLSPGSSEQYFGPGTRLTVT.